Shown below are 13 T cell receptor beta chains from a single sample sequenced in a study of blood T cell repertoires in COVID-19. Here immunoSEQ multiplex PCR was the method, and the copy in TCRdb shows in-frame clones only, minus some. The repertoire holds 130,000 or so clones, with about 86% as singletons. The sample taken for sequencing was peripheral blood. These receptors were obtained from a woman aged 55-70 years with acute or convalescent COVID-19.

The V call is TRBV6-5, the J call TRBJ1-5; D remains ambiguous. CDR3 size: 14 residues. Germline V gene lookup returns CDR1 MNHEY and CDR2 SVGAGI. Trimming took 7 bases from V and 0 from J, leaving 10 bases between them. CDR3 loop: CASTIHVSNQPQHF. CDR3 DNA: TGTGCCAGCACTATCCACGTTAGCAATCAGCCCCAGCATTTT.

The chain couples TRBV11-2 to TRBJ2-5, with D unresolved. The V gene's germline CDR1 is SGHAT and CDR2 FQNNGV. Trimming shortened V by 5 bases and J by 0 bases, and 7 bases separated the two germline ends. The CDR3 has 13 amino acids. The CDR3 is CASSRAYQETQYF. DNA for the CDR3: TGTGCCAGCAGCCGAGCGTACCAAGAGACCCAGTACTTC. The variable domain in full, completed from reference TRBV11-2 and TRBJ2-5, reads EAGVAQSPRYKIIEKRQSVAFWCNPISGHATLYWYQQILGQGPKLLIQFQNNGVVDDSQLPKDRFSAERLKGVDSTLKIQPAKLEDSAVYLCASSRAYQETQYFGPGTRLLVL.

The chain couples TRBV19 to TRBJ1-1; weak D call: TRBD1 (5 bases). Trimming left V 3 bases short and J 2 bases short, with 10 bases between. The CDR3 runs to 14 residues. Germline CDR1 reads LNHDA; CDR2 reads SQIVND (reference sequence). CDR3 protein: CASSIGAVNTEAFF. Written as DNA, the CDR3 is TGTGCCAGTAGTATTGGGGCAGTTAACACTGAAGCTTTCTTT.

The chain carries TRBV13 and TRBJ2-1, with 13 bases that match TRBD2. Germline V lookup: CDR1 PRHDT, CDR2 FYEKMQ (reference sequence). V trimming: 5 bases; J trimming: 6 bases; junction bases outside the gene matches: 4. The CDR3 extends over 15 amino acids. CDR3 loop: CASSVRTSGGNEQFF. The CDR3 bases are TGTGCCAGCAGCGTGCGGACTAGCGGGGGCAATGAGCAGTTCTTC.

The DNA for the CDR3 is TGTGCCAGCAGCTTAGACGCGGATGGCGGCTACACCTTC. Translation gives CASSLDADGGYTF. The chain joins TRBV7-9 to TRBJ1-2; the D is unclear. In germline, CDR1 is SEHNR, CDR2 FQNEAQ (reference sequence). This CDR3 region has 13 residues. Deletions cut 1 base from V and 8 bases from J, with 11 bases between.

The rearrangement joins TRBV25-1 to TRBJ1-1, with 7 nucleotides matching TRBD1. Germline CDR1 reads MGHDK; CDR2 reads SYGVNS. Losses at the gene ends were 6 bases for V and 3 bases for J; bases not matched to a gene: 4. The CDR3 has 13 residues. The CDR3 sequence: CASRDRDYTEAFF. In nucleotides, the CDR3 is TGTGCCAGCAGAGACAGGGATTACACTGAAGCTTTCTTT.

The chain combines TRBV7-8 with TRBJ1-2; possible D gene TRBD1, 5 bases. The CDR3 has 14 amino acids. Germline V gene sequence: CDR1 SGHVS, CDR2 FQNEAQ. Trimming removed 3 bases from V and 3 bases from J, with 11 bases in between. CDR3 coding DNA: TGTGCCAGCAGCTTGGGGCCGGGGGACTATGGCTACACCTTC. Encoded protein: CASSLGPGDYGYTF.

This clone is medium-sized (0.01 to 0.1%) by share. The V call is TRBV4-1, the J call TRBJ2-7; TRBD1 is a possible D gene (6 bases). The V gene lost 5 bases and the J gene lost 2 bases, with 13 bases spanning the gap. CDR3 size: 14 residues. Germline assignment: CDR1 MGHRA and CDR2 YSYEKL. As DNA, the CDR3 is TGCGCCAGCAGCGGCAGGGGTCGCGCCTACGAGCAGTACTTC. This sequence encodes CASSGRGRAYEQYF.

The V and J genes are TRBV28 and TRBJ1-1; 10 nucleotides line up with TRBD1. The CDR3 extends over 15 amino acids. Trimming cost V 2 bases and J 6 bases; bases outside gene matches: 6. Germline V gene lookup returns CDR1 MDHEN and CDR2 SYDVKM. The chain's CDR3 is CASSLGDRGRPEAFF. The CDR3 nucleotides read TGTGCCAGCAGTTTAGGGGACAGGGGACGGCCTGAAGCTTTCTTT.

This sequence joins TRBV5-5 and TRBJ2-7, with 7 bases lining up with TRBD1. V lost 0 bases and J lost 3; bases outside the gene matches: 6. Germline CDR1 is SGHKS and CDR2 is YYEKEE (reference sequence). CDR3 length: 15 amino acids. In DNA form, the CDR3 reads TGTGCCAGCAGCTTGGTAGAGGGACAGAACTACGAGCAGTACTTC. Protein product: CASSLVEGQNYEQYF.

This clone was picked up one time. The chain carries TRBV18 and TRBJ2-7; 12 bases map to TRBD1. The CDR3 has 17 amino acids. Losses at the gene ends were 3 bases for V and 4 bases for J; bases not matched to a gene: 10. CDR1 and CDR2 from the germline V gene are KGHSH and LQKENI. CDR3 residues: CASSPLFRDRGRYEQYF. In nucleotides, the CDR3 is TGTGCCAGCTCACCTTTATTCCGGGACAGGGGGCGGTACGAGCAGTACTTC.

The rearrangement uses TRBV11-3 and TRBJ2-7; unclear D gene. Germline assignment: CDR1 SGHNT and CDR2 YENEEA. This CDR3 is built from 15 residues. V was trimmed by 5 bases and J by 6 bases, leaving 20 bases between them. The CDR3 sequence is CASSQTRLGTREQYF. The CDR3 DNA is TGTGCCAGCAGCCAGACCAGGTTGGGCACGCGCGAGCAGTACTTC.

The gene calls are TRBV9 and TRBJ1-3, with a tentative D call TRBD1 (5 bases). Trimming removed 0 bases at V and 0 bases at J, with 13 bases between. This CDR3 has 17 residues. Germline CDR1 is SGDLS and CDR2 is YYNGEE. CDR3 DNA: TGTGCCAGCAGCGTAGAGGACACCCAATACTCTGGAAACACCATATATTTT. The encoded protein is CASSVEDTQYSGNTIYF. Full variable domain (remainder filled in from reference TRBV9 and TRBJ1-3): DSGVTQTPKHLITATGQRVTLRCSPRSGDLSVYWYQQSLDQGLQFLIQYYNGEERAKGNILERFSAQQFPDLHSELNLSSLELGDSALYFCASSVEDTQYSGNTIYFGEGSWLTVV.